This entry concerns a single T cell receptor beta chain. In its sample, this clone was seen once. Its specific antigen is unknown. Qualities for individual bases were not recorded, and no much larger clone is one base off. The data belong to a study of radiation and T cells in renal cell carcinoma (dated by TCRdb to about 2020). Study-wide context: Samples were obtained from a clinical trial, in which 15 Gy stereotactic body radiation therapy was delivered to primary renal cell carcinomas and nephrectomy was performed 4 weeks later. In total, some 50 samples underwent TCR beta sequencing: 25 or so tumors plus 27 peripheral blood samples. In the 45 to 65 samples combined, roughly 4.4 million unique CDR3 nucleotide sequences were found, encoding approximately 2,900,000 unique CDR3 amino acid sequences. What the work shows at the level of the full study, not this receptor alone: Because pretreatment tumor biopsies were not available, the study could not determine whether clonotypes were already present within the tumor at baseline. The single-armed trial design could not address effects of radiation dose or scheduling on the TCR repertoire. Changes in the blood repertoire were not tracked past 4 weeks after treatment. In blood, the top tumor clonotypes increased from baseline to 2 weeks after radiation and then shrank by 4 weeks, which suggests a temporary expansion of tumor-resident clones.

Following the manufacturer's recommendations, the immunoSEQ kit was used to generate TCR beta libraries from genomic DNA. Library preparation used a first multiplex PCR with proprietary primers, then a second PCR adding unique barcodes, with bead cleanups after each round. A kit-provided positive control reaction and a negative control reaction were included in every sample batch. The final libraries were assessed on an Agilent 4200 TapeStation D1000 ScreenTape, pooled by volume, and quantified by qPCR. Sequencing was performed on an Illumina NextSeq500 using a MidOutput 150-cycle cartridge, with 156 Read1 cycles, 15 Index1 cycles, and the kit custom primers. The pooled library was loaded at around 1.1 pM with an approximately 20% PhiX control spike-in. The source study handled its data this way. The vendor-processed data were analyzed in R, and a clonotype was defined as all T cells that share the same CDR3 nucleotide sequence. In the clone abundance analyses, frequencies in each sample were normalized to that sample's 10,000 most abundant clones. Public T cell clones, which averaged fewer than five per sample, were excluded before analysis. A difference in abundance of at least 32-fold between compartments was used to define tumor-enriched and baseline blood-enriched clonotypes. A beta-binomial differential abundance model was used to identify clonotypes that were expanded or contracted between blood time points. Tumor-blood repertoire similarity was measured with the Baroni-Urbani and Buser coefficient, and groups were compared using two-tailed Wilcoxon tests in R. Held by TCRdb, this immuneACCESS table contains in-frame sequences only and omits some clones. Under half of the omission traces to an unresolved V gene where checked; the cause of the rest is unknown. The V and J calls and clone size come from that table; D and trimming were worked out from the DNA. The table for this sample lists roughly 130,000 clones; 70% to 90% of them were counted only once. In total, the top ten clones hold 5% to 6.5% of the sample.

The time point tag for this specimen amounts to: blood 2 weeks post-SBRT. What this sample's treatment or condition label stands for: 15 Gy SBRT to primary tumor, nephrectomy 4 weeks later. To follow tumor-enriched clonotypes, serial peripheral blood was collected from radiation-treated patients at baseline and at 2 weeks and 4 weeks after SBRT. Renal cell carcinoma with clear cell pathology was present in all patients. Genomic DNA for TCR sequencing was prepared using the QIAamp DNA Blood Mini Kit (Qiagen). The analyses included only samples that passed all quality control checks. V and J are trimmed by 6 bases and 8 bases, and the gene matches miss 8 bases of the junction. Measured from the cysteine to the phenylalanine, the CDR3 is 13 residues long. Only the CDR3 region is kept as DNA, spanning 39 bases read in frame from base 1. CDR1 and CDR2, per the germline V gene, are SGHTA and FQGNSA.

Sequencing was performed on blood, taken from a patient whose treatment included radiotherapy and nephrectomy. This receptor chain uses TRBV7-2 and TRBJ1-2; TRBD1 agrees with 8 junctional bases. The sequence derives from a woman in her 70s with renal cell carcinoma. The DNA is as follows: TGTGCCAGCAGACTGGACAGGGTACAGGGCTACACCTTC. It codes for CASRLDRVQGYTF.